These 7 T cell receptor beta chains came from one sample sequenced in a study of tumor T cells in aggressive B-cell lymphoma. Method: immunoSEQ multiplex PCR; TCRdb's copy keeps in-frame clones and lacks some. Counted here are approximately 1,500 clones, more than 75% occurring once; the ten biggest clones make up about 10%. The sample was tumor tissue. Receptors originate from an adult with diffuse large B cell lymphoma.

The chain carries TRBV4-1 and TRBJ1-1; a possible D gene is TRBD1 (5 bases). CDR3 length equals 16 residues. V lost 3 bases and J lost 0, with 14 bases in between. CDR1 is MGHRA and CDR2 is YSYEKL in the germline V gene. Here the CDR3 DNA reads TGCGCCAGCAGCCAGGGGGGGAGGGGTTTGAACACTGAAGCTTTCTTT. Its translation: CASSQGGRGLNTEAFF.

V gene TRBV29-1 combines with J gene TRBJ2-3, with D maybe TRBD1 (5 bases). Deletions cut 1 base from V and 4 bases from J, with 12 bases between. The length of the CDR3 is 14 residues. Germline V gives CDR1 SQVTM, CDR2 ANQGSEA. CDR3 in amino acids: CSVEVQGGADTQYF. For the CDR3, the DNA is TGCAGCGTTGAAGTGCAGGGTGGAGCAGATACGCAGTATTTT.

The V and J genes are TRBV11-2 and TRBJ2-4, with 10 bases fitting TRBD1. The CDR3 is made up of 19 amino acids. Germline V gives CDR1 SGHAT, CDR2 FQNNGV. V shed 5 bases and J 1 base; nucleotides not matched to a gene: 14. CDR3 bases: TGTGCCAGCAGCCTATCCCGGACAGGGGGTTCGTGGGCCAAAAACATTCAGTACTTC. Translated, it gives CASSLSRTGGSWAKNIQYF. Complete variable domain (other parts from reference TRBV11-2 and TRBJ2-4): EAGVAQSPRYKIIEKRQSVAFWCNPISGHATLYWYQQILGQGPKLLIQFQNNGVVDDSQLPKDRFSAERLKGVDSTLKIQPAKLEDSAVYLCASSLSRTGGSWAKNIQYFGAGTRLSVL.

This clone was recorded only once. The chain joins TRBV27 to TRBJ2-3; 8 bases line up with TRBD1. V was pared by 3 bases and J by 6 bases, with 14 bases of the junction left unmatched. Germline V gives CDR1 MNHEY, CDR2 SMNVEV (reference sequence). The CDR3 consists of 17 residues. CDR3 sequence (DNA): TGTGCCAGCAGTTTGCTGGGGTGGGTCGGACAGGGCGATACGCAGTATTTT. Residues: CASSLLGWVGQGDTQYF.

The chain links TRBV7-2 to TRBJ2-1; D is ambiguous. CDR1 is SGHTA, CDR2 FQGNSA, per germline. The CDR3 is made up of 13 amino acids. The V gene lost 4 bases and the J gene lost 4 bases, with 8 bases spanning the gap. DNA of the CDR3: TGTGCCAGCAGCTACGACTGGTACAATGAGCAGTTCTTC. It translates to CASSYDWYNEQFF. The full variable domain, its missing parts supplied by reference TRBV7-2 and TRBJ2-1, is GAGVSQSPSNKVTEKGKDVELRCDPISGHTALYWYRQSLGQGLEFLIYFQGNSAPDKSGLPSDRFSAERTGGSVSTLTIQRTQQEDSAVYLCASSYDWYNEQFFGPGTRLTVL.

The chain joins TRBV9 to TRBJ2-2; 8 bases agree with TRBD1. Germline-derived CDR1 and CDR2 are SGDLS and YYNGEE. Unmatched junction bases numbered 11, after V lost 4 bases and J lost 6 bases. The CDR3 is 16 amino acids. CDR3 in DNA: TGTGCCAGCAGCCCCAGTGGAGGACAGGGCGCCGGGGAGCTGTTTTTT. Encoded protein: CASSPSGGQGAGELFF.

Only a few counts were recorded for this clone. The chain recombines TRBV20-1 with TRBJ2-7; D not resolved. Per the germline V gene, CDR1 is DFQATT and CDR2 is SNEGSKA (reference sequence). V lost 5 bases to trimming and J lost 7 bases, with 9 bases between them. The CDR3 covers 10 residues. The CDR3 region has the DNA TGCAGTGCTCGCCCGAGGGAGCAGTACTTC. Its protein is CSARPREQYF.